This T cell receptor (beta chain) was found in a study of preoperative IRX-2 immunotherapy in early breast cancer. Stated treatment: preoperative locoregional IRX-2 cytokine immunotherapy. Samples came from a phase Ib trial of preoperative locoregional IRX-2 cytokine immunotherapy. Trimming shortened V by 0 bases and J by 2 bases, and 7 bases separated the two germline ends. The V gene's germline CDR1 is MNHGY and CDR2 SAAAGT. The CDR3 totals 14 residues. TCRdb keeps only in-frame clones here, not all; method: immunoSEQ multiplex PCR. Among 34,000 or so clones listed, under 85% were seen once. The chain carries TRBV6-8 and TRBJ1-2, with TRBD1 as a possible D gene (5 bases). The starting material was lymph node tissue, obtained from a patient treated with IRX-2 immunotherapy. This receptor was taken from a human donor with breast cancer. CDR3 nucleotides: TGTGCCAGCAGTTACTCCGGGGGGAACTATGGCTACACCTTC. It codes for CASSYSGGNYGYTF.